At least ten counts were recorded for the clone carrying this TCR beta chain. Antigen: not known. V was pared by 3 bases and J by 0 bases, with 12 bases between. The germline V gene has CDR1 SNHLY and CDR2 FYNNEI. This CDR3 has 16 amino acids. Via MiXCR, TCRdb re-called the reads, giving one row per CDR3 protein. The data contain roughly 63,000 distinct CDR3 sequences, around 20% of them seen just once; the ten biggest clones take up under 3%. These data belong to a study of lung T cells in sarcoidosis with Löfgren's syndrome. Turning to the study itself: Bronchoalveolar lavage fluid in sarcoidosis accumulates CD4+ T cells. Regarding the study as a whole: Multiple Löfgren's syndrome patients reportedly shared TRAV12-1 and TRBV2 CDR3 motifs. Recognition of an unidentified sarcoidosis antigen was only suggested. TRAV12-1 and TRBV2 were reportedly most expanded in Löfgren's patients.

The clonotype originates from a human donor with sarcoidosis (Löfgren's syndrome or another form), or a control subject (not recorded which). The J gene is TRBJ1-5, the V gene TRBV2, with a weak D call TRBD1 (5 bases). The sample consisted of CD4+ T cells from PBMCs. The CDR3 reads CASSDKGRYSNQPQHF. CDR3 coding DNA: TGTGCCAGCAGTGACAAGGGACGGTATAGCAATCAGCCCCAGCATTTT.